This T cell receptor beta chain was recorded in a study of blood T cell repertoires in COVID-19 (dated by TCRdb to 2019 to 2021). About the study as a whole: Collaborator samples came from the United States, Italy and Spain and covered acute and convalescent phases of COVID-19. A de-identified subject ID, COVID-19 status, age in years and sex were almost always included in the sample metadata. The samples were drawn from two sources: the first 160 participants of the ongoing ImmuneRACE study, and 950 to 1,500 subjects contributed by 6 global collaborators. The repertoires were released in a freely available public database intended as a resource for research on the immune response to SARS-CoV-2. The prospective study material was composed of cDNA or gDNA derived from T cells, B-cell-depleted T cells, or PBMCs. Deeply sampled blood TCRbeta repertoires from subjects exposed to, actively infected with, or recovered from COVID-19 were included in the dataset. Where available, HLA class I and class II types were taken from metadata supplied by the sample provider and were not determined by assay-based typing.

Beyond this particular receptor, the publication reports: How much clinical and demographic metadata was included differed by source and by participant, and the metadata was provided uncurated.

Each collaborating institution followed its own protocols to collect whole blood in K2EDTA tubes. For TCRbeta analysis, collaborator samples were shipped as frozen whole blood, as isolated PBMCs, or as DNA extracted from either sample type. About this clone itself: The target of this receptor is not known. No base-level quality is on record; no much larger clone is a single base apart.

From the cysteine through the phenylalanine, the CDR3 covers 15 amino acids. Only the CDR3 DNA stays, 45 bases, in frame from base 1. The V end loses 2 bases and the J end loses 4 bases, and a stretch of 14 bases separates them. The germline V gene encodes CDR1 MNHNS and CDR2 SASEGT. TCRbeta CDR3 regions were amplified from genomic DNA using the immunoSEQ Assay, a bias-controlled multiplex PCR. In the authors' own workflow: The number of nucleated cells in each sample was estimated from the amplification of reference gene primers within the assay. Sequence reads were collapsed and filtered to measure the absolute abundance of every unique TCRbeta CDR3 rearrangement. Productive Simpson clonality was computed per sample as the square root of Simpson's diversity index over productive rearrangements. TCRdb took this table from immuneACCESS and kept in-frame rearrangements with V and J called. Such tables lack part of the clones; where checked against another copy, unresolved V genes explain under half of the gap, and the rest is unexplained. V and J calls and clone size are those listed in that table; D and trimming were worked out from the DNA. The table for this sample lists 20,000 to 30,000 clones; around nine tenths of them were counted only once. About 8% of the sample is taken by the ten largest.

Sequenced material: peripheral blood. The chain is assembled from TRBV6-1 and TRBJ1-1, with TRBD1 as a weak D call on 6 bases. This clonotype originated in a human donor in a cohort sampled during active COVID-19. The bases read TGTGCCAGCAGTGAACGGAGGGGGGGGAGCACTGAAGCTTTCTTT. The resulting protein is CASSERRGGSTEAFF.